Each of the 24 T cell receptor beta chains below was sequenced from the same sample in a study of T cell responses to AZD1222 COVID-19 vaccine listed by TCRdb under 2021. This specimen's time point label, per the study, means: baseline before first vaccination. Library prep was done by the immunoSEQ multiplex PCR assay. Drawn from immuneACCESS, this table holds only the in-frame rearrangements with V and J called that TCRdb kept. Clones are partly lost; checked studies trace under half to an unresolved V gene and leave the rest unexplained. Present in this sample are tens of thousands of clones, about 80% of which were seen just once. The ten largest make up roughly 7.2% of the sample. The sequencing here drew on peripheral blood, taken on day 0 of AZD1222 vaccination. These receptors all stem from an adult in good health.

The V gene is TRBV5-4, the J gene TRBJ2-7; the match to TRBD1 covers 7 bases. Germline trimming cut 4 bases from V and 0 bases from J; bases unmatched to any gene: 22. The CDR3 extends over 20 amino acids. CDR1 and CDR2 (germline): SGHNT, YYREEE (reference sequence). In DNA form, the CDR3 reads TGTGCCAGCAGCCGCGCCGGGACAGCCGAACATTTCTACCGCTCCTACGAGCAGTACTTC. Residues: CASSRAGTAEHFYRSYEQYF.

This chain uses TRBV7-9 with TRBJ2-2, with D perhaps being TRBD1 or TRBD2 (6 bases each). V was cut by 4 bases and J by 0 bases, with 15 bases left in between. The CDR3 covers 17 residues. Germline V gene data show CDR1 as SEHNR and CDR2 as FQNEAQ (reference sequence). The CDR3 region is CASSSSNRGPNTGELFF. For the CDR3, the DNA is TGTGCCAGCAGCTCTAGTAACCGGGGGCCGAACACCGGGGAGCTGTTTTTT.

The V call is TRBV6-2 or TRBV6-3, the J call TRBJ1-1; a weak D match, TRBD1 (5 bases). Germline loops: CDR1 MNHEY, CDR2 SVGEGT. The CDR3 contains 15 residues. Trimming removed 2 bases from V and 4 bases from J, with 14 bases in between. This CDR3 reads CASSYLGRGGTEAFF. Written as DNA, the CDR3 is TGTGCCAGCAGTTACCTAGGGAGGGGAGGCACTGAAGCTTTCTTT.

The chain carries TRBV7-9 and TRBJ2-5, with D tentatively TRBD1 (5 bases). Per germline, CDR1 SEHNR and CDR2 FQNEAQ (reference sequence). The CDR3 covers 14 residues. Trimming cost V 3 bases and J 7 bases, with 15 bases left between them. The CDR3 is CASSFVTGLRTQYF. CDR3 DNA sequence: TGTGCCAGCAGCTTCGTTACAGGCCTAAGGACCCAGTACTTC.

This sequence joins TRBV27 and TRBJ2-1, with D possibly matching TRBD1 (6 bases). The CDR3 loop spans 12 amino acids. V was trimmed by 5 bases and J by 9 bases, leaving 11 bases between them. Germline CDR1 MNHEY, CDR2 SMNVEV (reference sequence). CDR3 DNA sequence: TGTGCCAGCAGTAAGTTAGGGGGTGAGCAGTTCTTC. It encodes CASSKLGGEQFF.

This clone was observed a single time. The chain couples TRBV2 to TRBJ1-3; maybe TRBD1 (5 bases). Germline loops: CDR1 SNHLY, CDR2 FYNNEI. This CDR3 has 14 amino acids. Trimming left V 3 bases short and J 2 bases short, with 8 bases between. CDR3 in DNA: TGTGCCAGCAGTGAGGCAGGGACTGGAAACACCATATATTTT. This codes for CASSEAGTGNTIYF.

V usage is TRBV28 and J usage is TRBJ1-2; no definite D call. V was pared by 3 bases and J by 8 bases, with 10 bases between. The CDR3 runs to 12 residues. Germline CDR1 is MDHEN and CDR2 is SYDVKM. The CDR3 DNA reads TGTGCCAGCAGTTTGACGGCGTGGGGCTACACCTTC. Its protein is CASSLTAWGYTF.

The gene calls are TRBV6-6 and TRBJ2-7, with 8 bases identical to TRBD1. From germline, CDR1 is MNHNY and CDR2 SVGAGI (reference sequence). The CDR3 is 13 residues long. V shed 10 bases, J shed 3 bases, and the junction held 8 bases outside the gene matches. The CDR3 DNA reads as TGTGCCACCGGAAGGACAGGGAACTACGAGCAGTACTTC. Amino acid sequence: CATGRTGNYEQYF.

A single count supports this clone. V gene TRBV10-3 combines with J gene TRBJ1-1, with a weak D call TRBD1 (6 bases). Looked up from germline, CDR1 is ENHRY and CDR2 is SYGVKD. The germline V and J ends were trimmed by 6 bases and 7 bases, with 12 bases remaining between them. The CDR3 runs to 12 residues. The CDR3: CAISVDRYEAFF. CDR3 nucleotide sequence: TGTGCCATCAGCGTCGACAGGTATGAAGCTTTCTTT.

This chain joins TRBV30 and TRBJ2-1; tentatively, D is TRBD2 (6 bases). The germline V gene has CDR1 GTSNPN and CDR2 SVGIG (reference sequence). Trimming removed 0 bases at V and 3 bases at J, with 15 bases between. The CDR3 length is 16 residues. The DNA for the CDR3 is TGTGCCTGGAGTGTATCAGGTGCTAGCGTCTACAATGAGCAGTTCTTC. Translation: CAWSVSGASVYNEQFF.

The chain recombines TRBV7-8 with TRBJ2-1, with D tentatively TRBD1 (6 bases). V dropped 2 bases and J dropped 6 bases, with 14 bases sitting between them. CDR3 length equals 15 residues. Looked up from germline, CDR1 is SGHVS and CDR2 is FQNEAQ. The DNA of the CDR3 is TGTGCCAGCAGCTTAATCCCCAGGGGCCCCAATGAGCAGTTCTTC. Encoded protein: CASSLIPRGPNEQFF.

CDR3 sequence reads: CASKLTGVDTQYF. CDR3 coding DNA: TGTGCCAGCAAATTAACAGGGGTAGATACGCAGTATTTT. The V call is TRBV6-5, the J call TRBJ2-3; TRBD1 matches at 7 bases. The germline V gene has CDR1 MNHEY and CDR2 SVGAGI. This CDR3 region has 13 residues. Losses at the gene ends were 7 bases for V and 5 bases for J; bases not matched to a gene: 6.

This clone appeared a few times. CDR3: CASSLEQGSSYNEQFF. The CDR3 DNA sequence: TGTGCCAGCAGCCTCGAACAGGGAAGCTCCTACAATGAGCAGTTCTTC. This chain links TRBV11-3 with TRBJ2-1; TRBD1 is a possible D gene (6 bases). The CDR3 has 16 residues. Germline V gene sequence: CDR1 SGHNT, CDR2 YENEEA. V lost 5 bases, J lost 0 bases, and 14 bases lay in between.

This sequence joins TRBV14 and TRBJ2-1, with 11 bases aligning to TRBD2. Trimming at V came to 5 bases and at J to 8 bases, leaving 8 bases not matched to a gene. There are 15 residues in the CDR3. Germline CDR1 is SGHDN and CDR2 is FVKESK. This CDR3 reads CASSERLAGGDEQFF. DNA of the CDR3: TGTGCCAGCAGCGAGCGCCTAGCGGGAGGTGATGAGCAGTTCTTC. Combining the CDR3 with reference TRBV14 and TRBJ2-1 gives the whole variable domain EAGVTQFPSHSVIEKGQTVTLRCDPISGHDNLYWYRRVMGKEIKFLLHFVKESKQDESGMPNNRFLAERTGGTYSTLKVQPAELEDSGVYFCASSERLAGGDEQFFGPGTRLTVL.

The chain joins TRBV7-2 to TRBJ1-5, with D unresolved. The germline gives CDR1 SGHTA, CDR2 FQGNSA. The germline V and J ends were trimmed by 5 bases and 2 bases, with 10 bases remaining between them. This CDR3 has 14 amino acids. The CDR3 is CASSERVGNQPQHF. Here the CDR3 DNA reads TGTGCCAGCAGCGAACGGGTCGGCAATCAGCCCCAGCATTTT.

The genes are TRBV7-2 and TRBJ2-3; D uncertain. From germline, CDR1 is SGHTA and CDR2 FQGNSA. This CDR3 spans 13 amino acids. Between the trimmed V and J ends, which lost 5 bases and 5 bases, there was a span of 11 bases. The CDR3 sequence: CASSPSWGDTQYF. CDR3 DNA sequence: TGTGCCAGCAGCCCCTCATGGGGAGATACGCAGTATTTT.

The sample holds a few counts of this clone. This chain links TRBV27 with TRBJ1-3; D is undetermined. CDR3 length equals 15 residues. V was shortened by 4 bases and J by 3 bases, with 13 bases between the two germline ends. CDR1 and CDR2 (germline): MNHEY, SMNVEV (reference sequence). The CDR3 DNA follows: TGTGCCAGCAGTTCGTCTCCCTCCAGTGGAAACACCATATATTTT. Protein product: CASSSSPSSGNTIYF.

This clone has a single count. The chain is built from TRBV4-2 and TRBJ1-2; D is unclear. Trimming took off 4 bases at V and 8 bases at J, with 14 bases between the two ends. The length of the CDR3 is 13 residues. Germline CDR1 and CDR2: LGHNA and YNFKEQ. This CDR3 is CASSPRMEEGYTF. The CDR3 nucleotides are TGTGCCAGCAGCCCCAGGATGGAGGAAGGCTACACCTTC.

V gene TRBV11-3 combines with J gene TRBJ1-6, with a weak D call TRBD1 (5 bases). This CDR3 has 13 amino acids. With 0 bases removed from V and 8 bases from J, the gap between germline ends came to 5 bases. Looked up from germline, CDR1 is SGHNT and CDR2 is YENEEA. CDR3 region: CASSLEGDSPLHF. The CDR3 DNA follows: TGTGCCAGCAGCTTAGAAGGGGATTCACCCCTCCACTTT.

The chain couples TRBV11-2 to TRBJ2-2; perhaps TRBD1 as D (5 bases). Between the trimmed V and J ends, which lost 0 bases and 13 bases, there was a span of 9 bases. There are 12 residues in the CDR3. The V gene's germline CDR1 is SGHAT and CDR2 FQNNGV. The CDR3 is CASSLEAQGLFF. The CDR3 DNA reads TGTGCCAGCAGCTTAGAAGCCCAGGGGCTGTTTTTT.

The rearrangement uses TRBV5-4 and TRBJ2-7; 7 positions agree with TRBD1. The CDR3 spans 14 residues. Germline V gene lookup returns CDR1 SGHNT and CDR2 YYREEE (reference sequence). V shed 9 bases and J 2 bases; nucleotides not matched to a gene: 11. For the CDR3, the DNA is TGTGCCATTAGCCGGGGACAGAACACCTACGAGCAGTACTTC. Protein: CAISRGQNTYEQYF.

The count of this clone is one. V gene TRBV28 combines with J gene TRBJ1-5, with D possibly being TRBD1 (5 bases). Germline V gene sequence: CDR1 MDHEN, CDR2 SYDVKM. The CDR3 sequence is 14 residues long. V lost 6 bases and J 0 bases, leaving 9 bases between the germline ends. DNA for the CDR3: TGTGCCAGCAGGCAGGGCTATAGCAATCAGCCCCAGCATTTT. It codes for CASRQGYSNQPQHF.

This clone was recorded a few times. V usage is TRBV5-1 and J usage is TRBJ1-5; the D is unclear. CDR3 length: 13 amino acids. Per the germline V gene, CDR1 is SGHRS and CDR2 is YFSETQ. The ends were cut back, 0 bases at V and 5 bases at J, with 6 bases in the middle. CDR3 DNA sequence: TGCGCCAGCAGCTTGGACAGTTATCAGCCCCAGCATTTT. Its translation is CASSLDSYQPQHF. Looking up the rest from reference TRBV5-1 and TRBJ1-5 gives the full variable domain: KAGVTQTPRYLIKTRGQQVTLSCSPISGHRSVSWYQQTPGQGLQFLFEYFSETQRNKGNFPGRFSGRQFSNSRSEMNVSTLELGDSALYLCASSLDSYQPQHFGDGTRLSIL.

The rearrangement joins TRBV29-1 to TRBJ1-2; the D is unclear. This CDR3 is 14 amino acids long. Germline CDR1 SQVTM, CDR2 ANQGSEA. V was pared by 7 bases and J by 2 bases, with 17 bases between. Here the CDR3 reads CSAQGFDRNYGYTF. The CDR3 bases are TGCAGCGCCCAAGGTTTCGACCGAAACTATGGCTACACCTTC. The complete variable domain, with remaining parts taken from reference TRBV29-1 and TRBJ1-2, reads SAVISQKPSRDICQRGTSLTIQCQVDSQVTMMFWYRQQPGQSLTLIATANQGSEATYESGFVIDKFPISRPNLTFSTLTVSNMSPEDSSIYLCSAQGFDRNYGYTFGSGTRLTVV.